This paragraph reports one TCR beta chain. The data were obtained in a study of blood T cell repertoires in COVID-19. Across the whole study: T cells, B-cell-depleted T cells, or PBMCs supplied cDNA or gDNA.

Those enrolled, adults aged about 18 to 89 years, came from roughly 23 US areas. Symptom resolution, clearance, or two negative PCRs marked donors in Cohort 3 as recovered. TCRdb's copy holds only in-frame clones and misses some; the assay was immunoSEQ multiplex PCR. The sample yields approximately 250,000 clones, approximately 91% seen once. This CDR3 is 15 amino acids long. V shed 5 bases and J 1 base; nucleotides not matched to a gene: 5. The germline gives CDR1 MNHEY, CDR2 SMNVEV (reference sequence). What was sequenced was PBMCs or T cells enriched from blood (not recorded which). The receptor was isolated from a woman aged 25 to 45 who had recovered from COVID-19. The V call is TRBV27, the J call TRBJ1-1; 9 bases are a match to TRBD1. The CDR3 nucleotides read TGTGCCAGCAGTACCCCGGGACAGGGGAACACTGAAGCTTTCTTT. Amino acid sequence: CASSTPGQGNTEAFF.